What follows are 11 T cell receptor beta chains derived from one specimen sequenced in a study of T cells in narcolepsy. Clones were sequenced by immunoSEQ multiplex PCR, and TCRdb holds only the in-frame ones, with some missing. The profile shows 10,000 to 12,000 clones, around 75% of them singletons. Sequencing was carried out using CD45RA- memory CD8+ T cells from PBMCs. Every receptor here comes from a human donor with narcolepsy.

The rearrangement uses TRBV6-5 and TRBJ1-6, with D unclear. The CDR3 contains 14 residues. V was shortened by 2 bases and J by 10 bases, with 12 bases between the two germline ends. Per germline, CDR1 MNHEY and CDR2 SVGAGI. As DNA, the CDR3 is TGTGCCAGCAGTTACGGCGGGGAGGGATCACCCCTCCACTTT. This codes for CASSYGGEGSPLHF.

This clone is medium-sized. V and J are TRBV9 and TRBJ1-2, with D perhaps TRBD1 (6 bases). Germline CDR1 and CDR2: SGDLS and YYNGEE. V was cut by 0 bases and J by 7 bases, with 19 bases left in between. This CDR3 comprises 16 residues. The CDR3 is CASSVEGQLLTSGYTF. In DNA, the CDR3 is TGTGCCAGCAGCGTAGAGGGACAACTTCTAACTAGTGGCTACACCTTC. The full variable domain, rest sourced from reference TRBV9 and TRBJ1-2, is DSGVTQTPKHLITATGQRVTLRCSPRSGDLSVYWYQQSLDQGLQFLIQYYNGEERAKGNILERFSAQQFPDLHSELNLSSLELGDSALYFCASSVEGQLLTSGYTFGSGTRLTVV.

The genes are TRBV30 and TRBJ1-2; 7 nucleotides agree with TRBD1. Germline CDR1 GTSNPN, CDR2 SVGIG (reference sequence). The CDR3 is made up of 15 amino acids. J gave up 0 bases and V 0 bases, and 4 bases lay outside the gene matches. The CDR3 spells CAWSVWTGANYGYTF. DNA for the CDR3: TGTGCCTGGAGTGTTTGGACAGGTGCTAACTATGGCTACACCTTC.

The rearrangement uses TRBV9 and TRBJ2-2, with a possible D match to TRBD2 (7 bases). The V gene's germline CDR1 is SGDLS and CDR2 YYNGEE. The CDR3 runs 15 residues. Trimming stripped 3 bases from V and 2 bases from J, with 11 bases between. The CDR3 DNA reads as TGTGCCAGCAGCGGGGCGGGGGCTAACACCGGGGAGCTGTTTTTT. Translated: CASSGAGANTGELFF.

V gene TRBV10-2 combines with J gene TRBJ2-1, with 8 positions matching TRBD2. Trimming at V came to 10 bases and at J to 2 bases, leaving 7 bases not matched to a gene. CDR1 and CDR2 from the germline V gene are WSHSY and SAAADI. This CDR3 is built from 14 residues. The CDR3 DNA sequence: TGCGCCACCGGGGGGGCGGGGCCCTACAATGAGCAGTTCTTC. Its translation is CATGGAGPYNEQFF.

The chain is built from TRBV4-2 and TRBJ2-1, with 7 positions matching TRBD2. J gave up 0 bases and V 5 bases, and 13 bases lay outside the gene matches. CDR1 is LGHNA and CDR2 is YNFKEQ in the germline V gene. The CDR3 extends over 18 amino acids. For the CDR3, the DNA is TGTGCCAGCAGCTTACCTGCGGGGGTATCCAGCTCCTACAATGAGCAGTTCTTC. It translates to CASSLPAGVSSSYNEQFF.

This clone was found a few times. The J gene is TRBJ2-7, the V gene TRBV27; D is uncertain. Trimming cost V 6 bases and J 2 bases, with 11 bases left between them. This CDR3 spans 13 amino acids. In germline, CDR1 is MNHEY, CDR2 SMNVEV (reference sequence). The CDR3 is CASSPLSTYEQYF. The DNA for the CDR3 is TGTGCCAGCAGCCCCCTCTCCACCTACGAGCAGTACTTC.

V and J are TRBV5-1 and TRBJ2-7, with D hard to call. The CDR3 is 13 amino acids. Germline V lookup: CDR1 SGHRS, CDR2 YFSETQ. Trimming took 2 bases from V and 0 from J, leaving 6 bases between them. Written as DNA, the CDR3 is TGCGCCAGCAGCTTTTCCAGCTCCTACGAGCAGTACTTC. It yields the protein CASSFSSSYEQYF.

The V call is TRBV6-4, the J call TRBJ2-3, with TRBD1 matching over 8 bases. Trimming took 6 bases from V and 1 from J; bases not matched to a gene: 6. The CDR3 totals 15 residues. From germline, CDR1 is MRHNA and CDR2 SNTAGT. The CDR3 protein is CASSNDRGGTDTQYF. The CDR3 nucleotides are TGTGCCAGCAGCAACGACAGGGGAGGCACAGATACGCAGTATTTT.

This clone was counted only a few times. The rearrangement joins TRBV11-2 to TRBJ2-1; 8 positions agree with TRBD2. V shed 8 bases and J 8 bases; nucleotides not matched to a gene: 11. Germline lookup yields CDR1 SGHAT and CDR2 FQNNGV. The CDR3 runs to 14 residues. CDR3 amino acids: CASYISGEVDEQFF. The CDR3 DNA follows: TGTGCCAGCTACATTAGCGGGGAGGTCGATGAGCAGTTCTTC. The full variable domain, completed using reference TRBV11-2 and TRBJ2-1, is EAGVAQSPRYKIIEKRQSVAFWCNPISGHATLYWYQQILGQGPKLLIQFQNNGVVDDSQLPKDRFSAERLKGVDSTLKIQPAKLEDSAVYLCASYISGEVDEQFFGPGTRLTVL.

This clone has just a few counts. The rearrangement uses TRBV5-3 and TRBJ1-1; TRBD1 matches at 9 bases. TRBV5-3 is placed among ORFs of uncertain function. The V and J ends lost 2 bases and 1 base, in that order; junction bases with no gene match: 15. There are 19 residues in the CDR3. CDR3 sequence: CARSLVVGQGGAGNTEAFF. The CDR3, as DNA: TGTGCCAGAAGCTTAGTGGTGGGACAGGGTGGGGCCGGGAACACTGAAGCTTTCTTT.